The 14 T cell receptor beta chains below all came from one sample that was sequenced in a study of OX40 agonist ivuxolimab in advanced cancers. The repertoire was sequenced with immunoSEQ multiplex PCR; TCRdb's copy has only in-frame clones and lacks some. The profile covers about 73,000 clones, with around nine tenths appearing a single time and under 0.85% taken by the ten largest. The sample was CD4+ or CD8+ T cells sorted from blood, taken in a trial of the OX40 agonist ivuxolimab. These receptors all come from an adult with an advanced solid tumor such as melanoma, head and neck, liver or kidney cancer.

The chain employs TRBV28 and TRBJ2-1; 10 bases fit TRBD2. Germline CDR1 reads MDHEN; CDR2 reads SYDVKM. J gave up 7 bases and V 2 bases, and 8 bases lay outside the gene matches. The CDR3 consists of 16 residues. The CDR3 sequence: CASSLPGTSASNEQFF. For the CDR3, the DNA is TGTGCCAGCAGTTTACCCGGGACTAGCGCGTCTAATGAGCAGTTCTTC. The full variable domain, completed using reference TRBV28 and TRBJ2-1, is DVKVTQSSRYLVKRTGEKVFLECVQDMDHENMFWYRQDPGLGLRLIYFSYDVKMKEKGDIPEGYSVSREKKERFSLILESASTNQTSMYLCASSLPGTSASNEQFFGPGTRLTVL.

The chain carries TRBV5-1 and TRBJ1-4; D remains unclear. Trimming took off 3 bases at V and 1 base at J, with 10 bases between the two ends. In germline, CDR1 is SGHRS, CDR2 YFSETQ. This CDR3 spans 15 amino acids. CDR3 in DNA: TGCGCCAGCAGCTCGACGGGAGGAACTAATGAAAAACTGTTTTTT. Encoded protein: CASSSTGGTNEKLFF.

The chain carries TRBV28 and TRBJ2-5; D not resolved. In germline, CDR1 is MDHEN, CDR2 SYDVKM. This CDR3 contains 13 residues. V lost 5 bases and J 1 base, leaving 8 bases between the germline ends. This CDR3 reads CASSLGRQETQYF. Written as DNA, the CDR3 is TGTGCCAGCAGTCTCGGGCGCCAAGAGACCCAGTACTTC.

CDR3 loop: CSVAGISTGELFF. The CDR3 region has the DNA TGCAGCGTTGCGGGCATTTCCACCGGGGAGCTGTTTTTT. The chain uses TRBV29-1 and TRBJ2-2; D remains unclear. Germline assignment: CDR1 SQVTM and CDR2 ANQGSEA. Trimming cost V 4 bases and J 4 bases, with 10 bases left between them. The CDR3 extends over 13 amino acids.

Note on this clone: Germline is not matched at one junction end, which may reflect a read error. This sequence joins TRBV28 and TRBJ1-1, with TRBD1 matching over 7 bases. Germline V gene data show CDR1 as MDHEN and CDR2 as SYDVKM. CDR3 size: 15 residues. The CDR3 DNA reads as TGTGCCAGCAGGAGCGTCACAGGGGTGAACGCTGAAGCTTTCTTT. This codes for CASRSVTGVNAEAFF.

This clone was counted a few times. The chain uses TRBV7-9 and TRBJ2-7, with a tentative D call TRBD1 (5 bases). The CDR3 spans 12 residues. Between the trimmed V and J ends, which lost 1 base and 5 bases, there was a span of 6 bases. The germline CDR1 and CDR2 sequences are SEHNR and FQNEAQ (reference sequence). Written as DNA, the CDR3 is TGTGCCAGCAGCTTAGTCAGGGACGAGCAGTACTTC. Translated: CASSLVRDEQYF.

There are a few counts of this clone. This sample also contains other DNA sequences that code for the same CDR3. V gene TRBV29-1 combines with J gene TRBJ1-3, with D hard to call. Germline loops: CDR1 SQVTM, CDR2 ANQGSEA. V was shortened by 4 bases and J by 0 bases, with 7 bases between the two germline ends. The CDR3 spans 13 residues. CDR3 sequence: CSVGASSGNTIYF. CDR3 in DNA: TGCAGCGTTGGTGCCAGCTCTGGAAACACCATATATTTT. Based on the CDR3 plus reference TRBV29-1 and TRBJ1-3, the full variable domain is SAVISQKPSRDICQRGTSLTIQCQVDSQVTMMFWYRQQPGQSLTLIATANQGSEATYESGFVIDKFPISRPNLTFSTLTVSNMSPEDSSIYLCSVGASSGNTIYFGEGSWLTVV.

The V call is TRBV6-5, the J call TRBJ1-1; 9 nucleotides line up with TRBD1. The CDR3 has 13 amino acids. The V gene's germline CDR1 is MNHEY and CDR2 SVGAGI. The ends lost 8 bases at V and 0 bases at J; junction bases unmatched: 1. In nucleotides, the CDR3 is TGTGCCAGCGGACAGGGGATGAACACTGAAGCTTTCTTT. Translating it yields CASGQGMNTEAFF.

The V and J genes are TRBV6-6 and TRBJ2-1; no firm D call. The CDR3 loop spans 13 amino acids. The germline gives CDR1 MNHNY, CDR2 SVGAGI (reference sequence). Trimming removed 6 bases from V and 0 bases from J, with 6 bases in between. The CDR3 region has the DNA TGTGCCAGCAGGGTAAGCTCCTACAATGAGCAGTTCTTC. Protein sequence: CASRVSSYNEQFF.

This chain's CDR3 is CASSSEGGAVGNTIYF. The DNA for the CDR3 is TGTGCCAGCAGCTCTGAGGGGGGGGCGGTTGGAAACACCATATATTTT. The V gene is TRBV5-4, the J gene TRBJ1-3, with TRBD1 as a possible D gene (6 bases). The germline CDR1 and CDR2 sequences are SGHNT and YYREEE (reference sequence). The CDR3 sequence is 16 residues long. Trimming pared 3 bases from V and 3 bases from J, leaving 16 bases between.

V gene TRBV19 combines with J gene TRBJ1-5, with a possible D match to TRBD1 (5 bases). V lost 4 bases and J lost 6, with 13 bases in between. CDR1 LNHDA and CDR2 SQIVND come from the germline V gene (reference sequence). This CDR3 has 14 residues. In DNA, the CDR3 is TGTGCCAGTAGTAACCAAGGCAGGGTTCAGCCCCAGCATTTT. Translated: CASSNQGRVQPQHF.

This clone occurred a few times. This chain links TRBV10-1 with TRBJ2-7; D may be TRBD2 (6 bases). Germline V gene data show CDR1 as WNHNN and CDR2 as SYGVQD (reference sequence). V dropped 6 bases and J dropped 5 bases, with 14 bases sitting between them. This CDR3 contains 13 residues. The CDR3 protein is CASSTSGGNEQYF. DNA of the CDR3: TGCGCCAGCAGCACCTCCGGCGGGAACGAGCAGTACTTC.

The chain uses TRBV30 and TRBJ2-7, with D perhaps TRBD1 (6 bases). V dropped 1 base and J dropped 8 bases, with 12 bases sitting between them. CDR1 GTSNPN and CDR2 SVGIG come from the germline V gene (reference sequence). The length of the CDR3 is 12 residues. The CDR3 DNA follows: TGTGCCTGGAGTGGCCGGACAGCTAAGCAGTACTTC. It yields the protein CAWSGRTAKQYF.

The chain has TRBV10-1 and TRBJ2-5; D is unresolved. V was trimmed by 0 bases and J by 5 bases, leaving 7 bases between them. The V gene's germline CDR1 is WNHNN and CDR2 SYGVQD (reference sequence). The CDR3 has 13 amino acids. In DNA, the CDR3 is TGCGCCAGCAGTGAGTCGGGTAGGGAGACCCAGTACTTC. Its protein product is CASSESGRETQYF.